This T cell receptor (beta chain) was profiled in a study of shared T cell receptors in the human thymus. Germline V gene data show CDR1 as SGHTA and CDR2 as FQGNSA. This CDR3 region has 16 residues. The V end was cut by 4 bases, the J end by 2 bases, with 18 bases between. This clone has only one observation. Method: immunoSEQ multiplex PCR; TCRdb's copy keeps in-frame clones and lacks some. In the table there are about 610,000 clones, roughly 90% of which are singletons. These records were also assigned to another study, of human thymus T cells. That study adds: In corrective heart surgery, resections were taken, and these provided the thymus tissue. Apparent skewing of V and J gene usage characterized both thymic and blood repertoires.

The V and J genes are TRBV7-2 and TRBJ2-7; D call uncertain. This receptor was obtained from a boy in the first two years of life with a congenital heart defect. Sample: thymocytes. Here the CDR3 reads CASSSPGIRGTYEQYF. The CDR3 DNA reads as TGTGCCAGCAGCTCGCCGGGTATTCGCGGAACCTACGAGCAGTACTTC.